This TCR beta chain originates from a study of shared clonotypes between healthy human individuals. Sequencing was performed with immunoSEQ multiplex PCR; in TCRdb, only in-frame clones are kept and a portion is missing. The table records hundreds of thousands of clones, around 92% of them present only once. Naive CD8 cells were CD45RO-negative, positively selected for CCR7, excluding terminally differentiated effector memory CD45RA+ cells. Germline loops: CDR1 MDHEN, CDR2 SYDVKM. V was shortened by 3 bases and J by 7 bases, with 10 bases between the two germline ends. The CDR3 runs to 13 residues. This chain connects TRBV28 to TRBJ2-1; possibly TRBD2 for D (6 bases). The specimen was naive CD8+ T cells sorted from blood. The receptor's source is a man aged 25 to 40 in good health. The CDR3 sequence: CASSFLANNEQFF. The CDR3 DNA is TGTGCCAGCAGTTTCCTAGCGAATAATGAGCAGTTCTTC.